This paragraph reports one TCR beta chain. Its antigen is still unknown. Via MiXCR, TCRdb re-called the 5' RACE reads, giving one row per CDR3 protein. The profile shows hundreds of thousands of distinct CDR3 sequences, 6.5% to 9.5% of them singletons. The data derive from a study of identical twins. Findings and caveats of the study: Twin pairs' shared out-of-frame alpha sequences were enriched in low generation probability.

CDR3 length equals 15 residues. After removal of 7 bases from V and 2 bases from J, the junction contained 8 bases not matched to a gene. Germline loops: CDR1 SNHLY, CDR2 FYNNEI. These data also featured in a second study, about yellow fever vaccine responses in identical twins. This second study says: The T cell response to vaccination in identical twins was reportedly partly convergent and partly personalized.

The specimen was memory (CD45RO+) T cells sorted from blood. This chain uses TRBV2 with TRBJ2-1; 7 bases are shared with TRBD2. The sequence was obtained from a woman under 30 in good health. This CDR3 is CASTGGRGAYNEQFF. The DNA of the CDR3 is TGTGCCAGCACCGGAGGGAGGGGAGCCTACAATGAGCAGTTCTTC.